The rows below give T cell receptor beta chains drawn from one sample of a study of response to subunit inactivated influenza vaccine. TCRdb reprocessed the RT-PCR reads with MiXCR, giving one entry per CDR3 protein. The sample lists some 550,000 distinct CDR3 sequences; roughly 25% were seen once. These data were likewise used in another study, on T cells expressing NK-cell markers.

Sequenced here: CD4+ T cells sorted from PBMCs, sampled about 11 days after vaccination. These receptors all stem from a man in his forties or fifties who received an inactivated influenza vaccine. The CDR3 runs from the conserved cysteine through the conserved F or W. The order of the fields is J gene, D gene, clone size, V gene, CDR3 protein, CDR3 DNA. The D gene is left open where the match is weak. The listing skips clone size in some rows; elsewhere it reads once, few, many or a size class.

>TRBJ1-2|TRBD1|once|TRBV12-3/TRBV12-4
CASRIITGGYGYTF
TGTGCCAGCAGAATAATTACAGGGGGCTATGGCTACACCTTC
>TRBJ2-3|TRBD2|few|TRBV7-6
CASSLSGTSSDTQYF
TGTGCCAGCAGCTTATCCGGGACTAGCTCAGATACGCAGTATTTT
>TRBJ2-1|NA|NA|TRBV6-2/TRBV6-3
CASSPSEDEQFF
TGTGCCAGCAGTCCCTCTGAGGATGAGCAGTTCTTC
>TRBJ2-4|NA|few|TRBV7-8
CASSLWGQGGNIQYF
TGTGCCAGCAGCTTATGGGGGCAGGGTGGAAACATTCAGTACTTC
>TRBJ2-7|TRBD2|NA|TRBV11-2
CASSLGGLAGDEQYF
TGTGCCAGCAGCTTGGGTGGACTAGCGGGAGACGAGCAGTACTTC
>TRBJ2-1|TRBD2|once|TRBV19
CASSRTSGRNNEQFF
TGTGCCAGTAGCCGGACTAGCGGGAGGAACAATGAGCAGTTCTTC
>TRBJ1-5|NA|NA|TRBV5-4
CASSLGNSPNQPQHF
TGTGCCAGCAGCTTGGGGAACAGTCCGAATCAGCCCCAGCATTTT
>TRBJ2-7|NA|NA|TRBV5-6
CASGGWTNYEQYF
TGTGCCAGCGGTGGGTGGACAAACTACGAGCAGTACTTC
>TRBJ2-7|TRBD2|NA|TRBV20-1
CSAGPPGTSGRNEQYF
TGCAGTGCTGGACCACCAGGGACTAGCGGGAGGAACGAGCAGTACTTC
>TRBJ2-5|NA|few|TRBV6-2/TRBV6-3
CASSYRAEGETQYF
TGTGCCAGCAGTTATCGGGCGGAGGGGGAGACCCAGTACTTC
>TRBJ1-1|NA|many|TRBV19
CASSKRGVTEAFF
TGTGCCAGTAGTAAGAGGGGAGTCACTGAAGCTTTCTTT
>TRBJ2-1|NA|many|TRBV18
CASSPPGSSYNEQFF
TGTGCCAGCTCACCACCGGGGAGCTCCTACAATGAGCAGTTCTTC
>TRBJ2-7|NA|NA|TRBV7-2
CASSLVSVAATYEQYF
TGTGCCAGCAGCTTAGTTTCGGTGGCGGCGACCTACGAGCAGTACTTC
>TRBJ1-1|NA|NA|TRBV12-3/TRBV12-4
CASTPQGQGTEAFF
TGTGCCAGCACCCCACAGGGCCAAGGCACTGAAGCTTTCTTT
>TRBJ2-1|TRBD2|few|TRBV20-1
CSATKGPSGRGSEQFF
TGCAGTGCAACGAAGGGTCCTAGCGGCCGTGGGAGTGAGCAGTTCTTC
>TRBJ2-7|TRBD2|few|TRBV28
CASSVAGGDYEQYF
TGTGCCAGCAGTGTAGCGGGGGGGGACTACGAGCAGTACTTC
>TRBJ2-2|NA|few|TRBV7-2
CASSTGGAFSGELFF
TGTGCCAGCAGTACAGGGGGGGCATTTTCCGGGGAGCTGTTTTTT
>TRBJ1-1|NA|many|TRBV12-3/TRBV12-4
CASHSQMNTEAFF
TGTGCCAGTCACAGTCAAATGAACACTGAAGCTTTCTTT
>TRBJ2-3|NA|NA|TRBV11-2
CASSRDPLVTQYF
TGTGCCAGCAGCCGGGACCCGCTAGTTACGCAGTATTTT
>TRBJ2-1|TRBD2|few|TRBV20-1
CSARVAGGTSYNEQFF
TGCAGTGCTAGAGTAGCGGGAGGGACCTCCTACAATGAGCAGTTCTTC
>TRBJ2-5|NA|few|TRBV24-1
CATSAWGQETQYF
TGTGCCACCAGTGCCTGGGGCCAAGAGACCCAGTACTTC
>TRBJ2-7|TRBD1|few|TRBV19
CASSRGGQGTYEQYF
TGTGCCAGTAGTAGGGGAGGACAGGGAACCTACGAGCAGTACTTC
>TRBJ1-6|NA|NA|TRBV7-9
CASSHGYSGAPLHF
TGTGCCAGCAGCCATGGATATTCCGGGGCACCCCTCCACTTT
>TRBJ1-6|NA|many|TRBV12-3/TRBV12-4
CASSWSSYNSPLHF
TGTGCCAGCAGTTGGAGCTCCTATAATTCACCCCTCCACTTT
>TRBJ2-5|TRBD1|NA|TRBV12-3/TRBV12-4
CASSLGQGPGETQYF
TGTGCCAGCAGTCTAGGACAGGGGCCGGGGGAGACCCAGTACTTC
>TRBJ2-5|NA|once|TRBV5-5
CASSSLTGQETQYF
TGTGCCAGCAGCTCCCTGACAGGCCAAGAGACCCAGTACTTC
>TRBJ1-4|NA|NA|TRBV12-3/TRBV12-4
CASSLSVGSWGGYEKLFF
TGTGCCAGCAGTTTAAGCGTAGGGAGTTGGGGGGGTTATGAAAAACTGTTTTTT
>TRBJ2-1|NA|many|TRBV5-6
CASSLRRLSSYNEQFF
TGTGCCAGCAGCTTGAGGCGACTGAGCTCCTACAATGAGCAGTTCTTC
>TRBJ2-3|NA|NA|TRBV12-3/TRBV12-4
CASRRFTGDTQYF
TGTGCCAGCAGGAGATTCACAGGGGATACGCAGTATTTT
>TRBJ2-3|NA|few|TRBV5-1
CASSGGGPDTQYF
TGCGCCAGCAGCGGTGGGGGGCCGGATACGCAGTATTTT
>TRBJ2-7|TRBD2|many|TRBV20-1
CSARKRGGAYEQYF
TGCAGTGCTAGAAAGCGCGGGGGGGCCTACGAGCAGTACTTC
>TRBJ2-7|TRBD2|NA|TRBV11-3
CASSFGGGEYEQYF
TGTGCCAGCAGCTTTGGTGGGGGGGAATACGAGCAGTACTTC
>TRBJ2-5|TRBD2|few|TRBV25-1
CASSVRLAGRETQYF
TGTGCCAGCAGTGTCCGTTTAGCGGGGCGAGAGACCCAGTACTTC
>TRBJ1-2|NA|few|TRBV7-2
CASSHGRNNYGYTF
TGTGCCAGCAGCCATGGACGGAACAACTATGGCTACACCTTC
>TRBJ1-1|TRBD1|NA|TRBV20-1
CSATTGDIEAFF
TGCAGTGCTACTACAGGGGACATTGAAGCTTTCTTT
>TRBJ2-5|TRBD1|once|TRBV11-2
CASSLVSFGTGGAETQYF
TGTGCCAGCAGCTTAGTTTCCTTCGGGACAGGGGGCGCGGAGACCCAGTACTTC
>TRBJ2-1|TRBD2|many|TRBV6-4
CASSDFGGVQFF
TGTGCCAGCAGTGACTTCGGGGGGGTGCAGTTCTTC
>TRBJ2-3|NA|few|TRBV10-3
CAISGGSSIPDTQYF
TGTGCCATCAGTGGGGGGAGTAGTATTCCGGATACGCAGTATTTT
>TRBJ2-1|TRBD2|NA|TRBV10-3
CAISEQAGGIYEQFF
TGTGCCATCAGTGAGCAAGCGGGAGGGATCTACGAGCAGTTCTTC
>TRBJ1-6|NA|NA|TRBV4-3
CASSQDPQSYNSPLHF
TGCGCCAGCAGCCAAGATCCCCAATCGTATAATTCACCCCTCCACTTT
>TRBJ2-4|NA|few|TRBV7-8
CASSSYPVPARSKNIQYF
TGTGCCAGCAGCTCCTACCCCGTGCCCGCGAGATCCAAAAACATTCAGTACTTC
>TRBJ1-1|NA|NA|TRBV4-3
CVSSQGVLMNTEAFF
TGCGTCAGCAGCCAAGGGGTGTTGATGAACACTGAAGCTTTCTTT
>TRBJ2-2|TRBD1|NA|TRBV5-4
CASSPKDRGDTGELFF
TGTGCCAGCAGCCCAAAGGACAGGGGCGACACCGGGGAGCTGTTTTTT
>TRBJ2-5|TRBD2|NA|TRBV4-3
CASSPKTSGGGETQYF
TGCGCCAGCAGTCCGAAAACTAGCGGGGGGGGAGAGACCCAGTACTTC
>TRBJ1-4|NA|NA|TRBV19
CASSPDRRVEKLFF
TGTGCCAGTAGCCCCGACAGGAGGGTTGAAAAACTGTTTTTT
>TRBJ2-1|NA|NA|TRBV21-1
CASSAERDRVNNEQFF
TGTGCCAGCAGCGCCGAACGGGACAGGGTAAACAATGAGCAGTTCTTC
>TRBJ1-2|NA|many|TRBV12-3/TRBV12-4
CASRSDGSSYGYTF
TGTGCCAGCAGGTCGGACGGGAGTTCATATGGCTACACCTTC
>TRBJ2-1|TRBD1|NA|TRBV20-1
CSANRGPDIHEQFF
TGCAGTGCAAACAGGGGGCCAGACATCCATGAGCAGTTCTTC
>TRBJ2-3|TRBD2|NA|TRBV20-1
CSAREVMAGGPSGDTQYF
TGCAGTGCTAGAGAGGTGATGGCGGGAGGGCCCTCGGGAGATACGCAGTATTTT
>TRBJ1-2|NA|few|TRBV2
CASSEQAEGYGYTF
TGTGCCAGCAGTGAACAGGCGGAGGGATATGGCTACACCTTC
>TRBJ2-1|NA|NA|TRBV20-1
CSLGDYYNEQFF
TGCAGTCTCGGTGACTACTACAATGAGCAGTTCTTC
>TRBJ2-7|NA|NA|TRBV4-3
CASSLDFGGNEQYF
TGCGCCAGCAGCCTTGACTTCGGGGGCAACGAGCAGTACTTC
>TRBJ1-3|NA|NA|TRBV7-6
CASRQSGAGNTIYF
TGTGCCAGCAGACAATCAGGGGCTGGAAACACCATATATTTT
>TRBJ1-1|TRBD1|NA|TRBV7-9
CASRDREMNTEAFF
TGTGCCAGCAGAGACAGGGAGATGAACACTGAAGCTTTCTTT
>TRBJ2-7|TRBD1|few|TRBV7-6
CASSYGDRTYEQYF
TGTGCCAGCAGCTATGGGGACAGGACCTACGAGCAGTACTTC
>TRBJ1-4|NA|NA|TRBV20-1
CSARDSQGSNEKLFF
TGCAGTGCTAGAGATTCCCAGGGGAGTAATGAAAAACTGTTTTTT